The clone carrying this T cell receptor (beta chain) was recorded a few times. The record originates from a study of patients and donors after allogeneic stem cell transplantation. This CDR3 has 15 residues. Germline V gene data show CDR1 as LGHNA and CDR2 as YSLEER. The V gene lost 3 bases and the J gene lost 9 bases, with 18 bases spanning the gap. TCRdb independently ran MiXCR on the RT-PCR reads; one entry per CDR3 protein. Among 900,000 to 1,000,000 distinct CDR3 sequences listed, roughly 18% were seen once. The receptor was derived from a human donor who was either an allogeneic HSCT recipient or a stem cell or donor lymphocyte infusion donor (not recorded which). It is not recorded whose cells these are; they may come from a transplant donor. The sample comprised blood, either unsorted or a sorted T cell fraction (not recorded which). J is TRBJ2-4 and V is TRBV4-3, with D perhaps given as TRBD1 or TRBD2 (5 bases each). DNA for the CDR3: TGCGCCAGCAGCCAGTACCGGGGAGTCGACAGCATTCAGTACTTC. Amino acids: CASSQYRGVDSIQYF.